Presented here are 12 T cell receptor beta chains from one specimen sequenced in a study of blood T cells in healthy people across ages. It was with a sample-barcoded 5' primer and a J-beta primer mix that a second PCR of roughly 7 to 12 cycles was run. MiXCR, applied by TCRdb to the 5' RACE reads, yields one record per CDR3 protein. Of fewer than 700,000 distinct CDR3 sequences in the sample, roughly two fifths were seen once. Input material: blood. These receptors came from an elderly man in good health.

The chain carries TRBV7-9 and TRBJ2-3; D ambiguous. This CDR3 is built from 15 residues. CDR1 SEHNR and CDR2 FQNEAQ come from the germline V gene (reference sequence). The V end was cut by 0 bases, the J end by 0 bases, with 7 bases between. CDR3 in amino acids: CASSLAPDSTDTQYF. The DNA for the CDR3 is TGTGCCAGCAGCTTAGCTCCAGATAGCACAGATACGCAGTATTTT.

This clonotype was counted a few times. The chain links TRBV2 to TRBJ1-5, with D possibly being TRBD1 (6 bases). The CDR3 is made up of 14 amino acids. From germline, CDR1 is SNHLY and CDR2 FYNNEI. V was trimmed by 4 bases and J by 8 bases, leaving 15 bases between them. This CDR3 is CASSVAGGKKPQHF. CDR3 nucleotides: TGTGCCAGCAGTGTAGCGGGGGGCAAGAAGCCCCAGCATTTT.

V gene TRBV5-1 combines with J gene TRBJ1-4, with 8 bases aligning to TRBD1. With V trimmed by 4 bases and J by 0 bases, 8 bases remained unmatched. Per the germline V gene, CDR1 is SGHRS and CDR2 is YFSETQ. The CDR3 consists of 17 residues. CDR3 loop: CASSVGQGPATNEKLFF. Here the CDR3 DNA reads TGCGCCAGCAGCGTAGGACAGGGACCTGCAACTAATGAAAAACTGTTTTTT.

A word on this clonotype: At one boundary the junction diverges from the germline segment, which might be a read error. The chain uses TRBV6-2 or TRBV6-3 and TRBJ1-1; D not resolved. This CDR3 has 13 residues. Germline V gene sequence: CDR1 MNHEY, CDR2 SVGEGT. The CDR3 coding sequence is TGTGCCAGCAGGCCTCAGGCGAACACTGAAGCTTTGTTT. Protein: CASRPQANTEALF.

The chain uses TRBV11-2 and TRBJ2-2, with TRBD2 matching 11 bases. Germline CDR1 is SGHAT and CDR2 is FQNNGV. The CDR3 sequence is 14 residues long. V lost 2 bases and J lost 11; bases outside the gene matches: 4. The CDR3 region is CASSLLAGGLELFF. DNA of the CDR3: TGTGCCAGCAGCTTACTAGCGGGGGGTCTTGAGCTGTTTTTT.

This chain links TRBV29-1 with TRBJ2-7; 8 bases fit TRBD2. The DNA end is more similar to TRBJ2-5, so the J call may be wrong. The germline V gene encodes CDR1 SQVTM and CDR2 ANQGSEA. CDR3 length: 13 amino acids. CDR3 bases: TGCAGCGTCGAGGACCCGGGAGGGGAGACCCAGTACTTC. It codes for CSVEDPGGETQYF.

For the CDR3, the DNA is TGCAGTGCTACCCCAGGGGGTCGGGGGACCCAGTACTTC. Amino acid sequence: CSATPGGRGTQYF. The chain joins TRBV20-1 to TRBJ2-5; 7 bases are shared with TRBD1. The V and J ends lost 4 bases and 7 bases, in that order; junction bases with no gene match: 9. Germline CDR1 and CDR2: DFQATT and SNEGSKA (reference sequence). The CDR3 is 13 residues long.

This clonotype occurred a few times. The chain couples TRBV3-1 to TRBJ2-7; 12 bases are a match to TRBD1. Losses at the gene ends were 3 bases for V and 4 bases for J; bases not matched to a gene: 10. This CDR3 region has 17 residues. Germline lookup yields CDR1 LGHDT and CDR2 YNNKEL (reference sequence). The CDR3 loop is CASSQLRDRGRLYEQYF. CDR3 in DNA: TGTGCCAGCAGCCAGCTCCGGGACAGGGGGCGATTGTACGAGCAGTACTTC.

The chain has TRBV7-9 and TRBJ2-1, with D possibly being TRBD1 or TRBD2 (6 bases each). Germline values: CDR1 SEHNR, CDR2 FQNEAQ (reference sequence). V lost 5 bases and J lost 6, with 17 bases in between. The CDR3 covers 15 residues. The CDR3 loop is CASSPEGGRFNEQFF. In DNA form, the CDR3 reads TGTGCCAGCAGCCCTGAGGGGGGCAGGTTCAATGAGCAGTTCTTC.

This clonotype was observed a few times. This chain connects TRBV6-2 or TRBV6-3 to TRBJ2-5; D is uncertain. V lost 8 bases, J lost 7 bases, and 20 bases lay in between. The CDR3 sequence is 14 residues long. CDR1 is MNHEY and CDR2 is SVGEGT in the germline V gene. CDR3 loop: CASEKGQKGGTQYF. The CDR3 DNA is TGTGCCAGCGAAAAAGGGCAAAAAGGCGGGACCCAGTACTTC.

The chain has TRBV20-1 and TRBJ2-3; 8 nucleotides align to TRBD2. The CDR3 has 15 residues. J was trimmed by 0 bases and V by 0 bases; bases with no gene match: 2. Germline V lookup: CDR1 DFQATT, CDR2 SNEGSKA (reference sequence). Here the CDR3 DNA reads TGCAGTGCTAGAGATCCGGGAGGGAGCACAGATACGCAGTATTTT. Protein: CSARDPGGSTDTQYF.

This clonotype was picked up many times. The CDR3 protein is CATSAGATDTQYF. CDR3 nucleotide sequence: TGTGCCACCAGTGCCGGGGCTACAGATACGCAGTATTTT. This chain links TRBV24-1 with TRBJ2-3; D might be TRBD1 or TRBD2, each matching 5 bases. Deletions cut 5 bases from V and 3 bases from J, with 8 bases between. The germline CDR1 and CDR2 sequences are KGHDR and SFDVKD. This CDR3 region has 13 residues.